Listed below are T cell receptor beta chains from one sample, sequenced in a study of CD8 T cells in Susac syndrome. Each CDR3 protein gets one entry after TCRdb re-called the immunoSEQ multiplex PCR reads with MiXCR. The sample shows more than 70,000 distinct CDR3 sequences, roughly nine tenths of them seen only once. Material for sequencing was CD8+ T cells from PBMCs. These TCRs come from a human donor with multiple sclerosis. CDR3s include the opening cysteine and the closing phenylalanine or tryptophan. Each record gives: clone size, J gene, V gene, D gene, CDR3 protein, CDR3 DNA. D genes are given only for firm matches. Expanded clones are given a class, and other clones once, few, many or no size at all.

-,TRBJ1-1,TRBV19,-,CATQWGGGDTEAFF,TGTGCCACTCAATGGGGAGGCGGGGACACTGAAGCTTTCTTT
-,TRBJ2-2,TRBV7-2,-,CASSAPDGNPVGELFF,TGTGCCAGCAGCGCCCCGGACGGGAACCCGGTCGGGGAGCTGTTTTTT
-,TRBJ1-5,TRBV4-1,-,CASSQAGGENQPQHF,TGCGCCAGCAGCCAGGCGGGGGGCGAAAATCAGCCCCAGCATTTT
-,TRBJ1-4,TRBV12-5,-,CASGLGVGLTDEKLFF,TGTGCTAGTGGGCTCGGGGTCGGACTAACTGATGAAAAACTGTTTTTT
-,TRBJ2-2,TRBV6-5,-,CASSYSGGPNTGELFF,TGTGCCAGCAGTTACTCCGGGGGGCCGAACACCGGGGAGCTGTTTTTT
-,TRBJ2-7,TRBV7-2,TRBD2,CASSLDGLVHEQYF,TGTGCCAGCAGCTTAGATGGACTAGTTCACGAGCAGTACTTC
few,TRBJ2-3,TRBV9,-,CASSVGTDTQYF,TGTGCCAGCAGCGTCGGGACAGATACGCAGTATTTT
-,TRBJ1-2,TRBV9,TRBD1,CASSTGGVYGYTF,TGTGCCAGCAGCACAGGGGGCGTCTATGGCTACACCTTC
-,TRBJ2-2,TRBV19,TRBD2,CASSIGTSRTGELFF,TGTGCCAGTAGTATAGGGACTAGCAGAACCGGGGAGCTGTTTTTT
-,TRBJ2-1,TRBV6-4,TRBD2,CASSDTSESSYNEQFF,TGTGCCAGCAGTGACACTAGCGAGAGCTCCTACAATGAGCAGTTCTTC
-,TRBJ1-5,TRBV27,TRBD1,CASRGTGEWSNQPQHF,TGTGCCAGCAGGGGGACAGGGGAATGGAGCAATCAGCCCCAGCATTTT
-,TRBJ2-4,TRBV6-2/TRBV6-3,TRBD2,CASSYHVLAGGLNIQYF,TGTGCCAGCAGTTACCACGTACTAGCGGGAGGTTTAAACATTCAGTACTTC
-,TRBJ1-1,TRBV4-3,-,CASSQDGINTEAFF,TGCGCCAGCAGCCAAGATGGAATTAACACTGAAGCTTTCTTT
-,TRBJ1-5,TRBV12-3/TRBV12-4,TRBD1,CASSSKTGGNQPQHF,TGTGCCAGCAGTTCTAAAACAGGGGGCAACCAGCCCCAGCATTTT
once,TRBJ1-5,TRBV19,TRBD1,CASSVSGTGVQPQHF,TGTGCCAGTAGTGTCTCCGGGACAGGGGTCCAGCCCCAGCATTTT
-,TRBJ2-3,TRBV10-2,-,CASSVGGHEDTQYF,TGCGCCAGCAGTGTGGGGGGGCACGAAGATACGCAGTATTTT
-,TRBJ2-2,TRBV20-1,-,CSAPSLSGELFF,TGCAGTGCTCCCTCGTTGTCCGGGGAGCTGTTTTTT
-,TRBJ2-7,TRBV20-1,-,CSATGTAYEQYF,TGCAGTGCTACGGGGACTGCCTACGAGCAGTACTTC
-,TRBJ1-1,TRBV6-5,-,CASSQQGPTEAFF,TGTGCCAGCAGTCAACAGGGACCCACTGAAGCTTTCTTT
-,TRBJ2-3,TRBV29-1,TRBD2,CSVAGGASTDTQYF,TGCAGCGTTGCGGGGGGAGCTAGCACAGATACGCAGTATTTT
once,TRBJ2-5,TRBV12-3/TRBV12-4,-,CASSEGWETQYF,TGTGCCAGCAGTGAGGGATGGGAGACCCAGTACTTC
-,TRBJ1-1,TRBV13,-,CASSFDRTYTEAFF,TGTGCCAGCAGCTTCGACAGGACCTACACTGAAGCTTTCTTT
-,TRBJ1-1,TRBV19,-,CASSWGASEAFF,TGTGCCAGTAGTTGGGGGGCGAGTGAAGCTTTCTTT
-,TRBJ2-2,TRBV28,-,CASSLPWGMRTGELFF,TGTGCCAGCAGTTTACCCTGGGGTATGAGAACCGGGGAGCTGTTTTTT
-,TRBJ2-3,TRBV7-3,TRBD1,CASSFTGGVTDTQYF,TGTGCCAGCAGCTTTACAGGGGGAGTCACAGATACGCAGTATTTT
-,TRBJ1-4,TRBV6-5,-,CASSYSLKGSPPTNEKLFF,TGTGCCAGCAGTTACTCGCTCAAGGGCTCCCCACCAACTAATGAAAAACTGTTTTTT
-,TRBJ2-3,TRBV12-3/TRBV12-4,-,CASSLAGVAYDTQYF,TGTGCCAGCAGTTTAGCCGGTGTGGCTTACGATACGCAGTATTTT
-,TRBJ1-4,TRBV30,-,CAWGLGEKLFF,TGTGCCTGGGGGCTGGGAGAAAAACTGTTTTTT